This T cell receptor (beta chain) is from a study of OX40 agonist ivuxolimab in advanced cancers. Clones were sequenced by immunoSEQ multiplex PCR, and TCRdb holds only the in-frame ones, with some missing. The repertoire consists of about 93,000 clones, with about 92% occurring once and the leading ten covering around 0.5%. Trimming stripped 0 bases from V and 3 bases from J, with 3 bases between. The CDR3 has 13 residues. CDR1 is SGHTA and CDR2 is FQGTGA in the germline V gene. The chain recombines TRBV7-3 with TRBJ1-3; no reliable D call. This material consisted of CD4+ or CD8+ T cells sorted from blood, taken in a trial of the OX40 agonist ivuxolimab. The receptor was derived from an adult with an advanced solid tumor such as melanoma, head and neck, liver or kidney cancer. This CDR3 reads CASSLTSGNTIYF. As DNA, the CDR3 is TGTGCCAGCAGCTTAACAAGTGGAAACACCATATATTTT.